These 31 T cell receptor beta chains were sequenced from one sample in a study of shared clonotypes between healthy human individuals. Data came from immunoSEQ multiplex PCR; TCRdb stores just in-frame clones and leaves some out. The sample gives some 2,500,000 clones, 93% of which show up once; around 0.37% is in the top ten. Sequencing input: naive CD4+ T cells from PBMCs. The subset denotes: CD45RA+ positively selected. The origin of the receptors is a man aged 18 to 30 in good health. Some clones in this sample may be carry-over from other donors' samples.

The CDR3 nucleotides are TGTGCCAGTAGTATAGACGACAGGACCTTGAACACTGAAGCTTTCTTT. It yields the protein CASSIDDRTLNTEAFF. J is TRBJ1-1 and V is TRBV19; D possibly corresponds to TRBD1 (6 bases). V was trimmed by 0 bases and J by 0 bases, leaving 11 bases between them. The germline V gene has CDR1 LNHDA and CDR2 SQIVND (reference sequence). This CDR3 contains 16 residues.

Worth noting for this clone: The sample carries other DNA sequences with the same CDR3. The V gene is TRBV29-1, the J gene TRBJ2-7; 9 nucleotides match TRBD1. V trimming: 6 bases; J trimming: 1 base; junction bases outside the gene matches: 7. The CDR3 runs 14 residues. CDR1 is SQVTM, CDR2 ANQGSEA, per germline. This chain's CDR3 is CSVLPGQGSYEQYF. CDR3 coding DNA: TGCAGCGTCCTACCGGGACAGGGTTCCTACGAGCAGTACTTC.

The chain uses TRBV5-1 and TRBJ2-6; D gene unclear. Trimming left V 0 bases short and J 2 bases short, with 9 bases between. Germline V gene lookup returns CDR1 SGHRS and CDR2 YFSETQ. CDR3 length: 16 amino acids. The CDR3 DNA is TGCGCCAGCAGCTTGGGGGCGGAGACTGGGGCCAACGTCCTGACTTTC. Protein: CASSLGAETGANVLTF.

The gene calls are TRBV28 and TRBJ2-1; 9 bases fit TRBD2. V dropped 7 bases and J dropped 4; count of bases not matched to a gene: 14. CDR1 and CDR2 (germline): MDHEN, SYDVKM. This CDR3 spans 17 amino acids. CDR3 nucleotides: TGTGCCAGCATTCACTCAAGCGGGAGGCGGGGTTACAATGAGCAGTTCTTC. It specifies CASIHSSGRRGYNEQFF.

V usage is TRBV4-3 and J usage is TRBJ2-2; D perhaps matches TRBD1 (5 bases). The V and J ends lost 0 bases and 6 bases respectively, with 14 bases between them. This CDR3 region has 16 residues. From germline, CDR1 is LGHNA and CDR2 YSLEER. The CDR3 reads CASSQDRVNVAGELFF. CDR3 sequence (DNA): TGCGCCAGCAGCCAAGACAGGGTTAACGTCGCCGGGGAGCTGTTTTTT.

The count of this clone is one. The CDR3 here is CASCLRDRVAYEQYF. The DNA of the CDR3 is TGTGCCAGCTGTCTCCGGGACAGGGTCGCCTACGAGCAGTACTTC. The gene calls are TRBV28 and TRBJ2-7, with 9 bases identical to TRBD1. V lost 8 bases and J lost 2; bases outside the gene matches: 10. CDR1 and CDR2 from the germline V gene are MDHEN and SYDVKM. CDR3 length: 15 residues.

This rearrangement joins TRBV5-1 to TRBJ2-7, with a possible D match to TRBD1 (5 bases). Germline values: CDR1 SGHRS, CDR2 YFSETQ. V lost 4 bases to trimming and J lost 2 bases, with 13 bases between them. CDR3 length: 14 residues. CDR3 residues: CASSDPRAPYEQYF. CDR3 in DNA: TGCGCCAGCAGCGACCCCAGGGCTCCCTACGAGCAGTACTTC. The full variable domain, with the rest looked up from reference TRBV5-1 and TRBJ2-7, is KAGVTQTPRYLIKTRGQQVTLSCSPISGHRSVSWYQQTPGQGLQFLFEYFSETQRNKGNFPGRFSGRQFSNSRSEMNVSTLELGDSALYLCASSDPRAPYEQYFGPGTRLTVT.

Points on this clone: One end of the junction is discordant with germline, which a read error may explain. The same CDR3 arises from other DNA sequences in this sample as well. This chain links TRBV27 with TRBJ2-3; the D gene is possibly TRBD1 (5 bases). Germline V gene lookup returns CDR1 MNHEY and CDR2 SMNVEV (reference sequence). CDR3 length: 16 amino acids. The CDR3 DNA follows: TGTGCCAGCAGTTTAAGCAGGGCCTTCGGCGCAGACACGCAGTATTTT. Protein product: CASSLSRAFGADTQYF.

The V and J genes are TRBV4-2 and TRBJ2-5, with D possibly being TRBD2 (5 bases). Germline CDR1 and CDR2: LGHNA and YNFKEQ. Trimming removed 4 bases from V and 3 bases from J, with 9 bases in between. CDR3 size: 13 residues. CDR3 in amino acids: CASSRKGEETQYF. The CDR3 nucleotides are TGTGCCAGCAGCCGGAAGGGAGAAGAGACCCAGTACTTC.

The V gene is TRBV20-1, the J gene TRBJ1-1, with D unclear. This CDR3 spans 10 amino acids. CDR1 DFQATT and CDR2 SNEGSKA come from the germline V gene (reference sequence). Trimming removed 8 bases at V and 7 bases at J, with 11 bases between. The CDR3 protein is CSPHPGEAFF. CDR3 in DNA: TGCAGTCCTCATCCCGGTGAAGCTTTCTTT.

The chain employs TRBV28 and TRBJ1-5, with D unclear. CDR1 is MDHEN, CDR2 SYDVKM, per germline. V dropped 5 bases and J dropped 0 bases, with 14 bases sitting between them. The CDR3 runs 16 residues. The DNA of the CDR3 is TGTGCCAGCAGTGAGCTCCAGCGTTATAGCAATCAGCCCCAGCATTTT. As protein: CASSELQRYSNQPQHF. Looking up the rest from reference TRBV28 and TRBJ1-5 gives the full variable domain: DVKVTQSSRYLVKRTGEKVFLECVQDMDHENMFWYRQDPGLGLRLIYFSYDVKMKEKGDIPEGYSVSREKKERFSLILESASTNQTSMYLCASSELQRYSNQPQHFGDGTRLSIL.

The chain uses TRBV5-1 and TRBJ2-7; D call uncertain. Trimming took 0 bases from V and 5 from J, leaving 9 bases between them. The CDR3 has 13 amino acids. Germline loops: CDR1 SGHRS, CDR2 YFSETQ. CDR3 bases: TGCGCCAGCAGCTTGGAATCTCTCGACGAGCAGTACTTC. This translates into CASSLESLDEQYF.

The CDR3, as DNA: TGTGCCAGCAAAAGGGGACTAGCAGTTGAGCAGTTCTTC. The encoded protein is CASKRGLAVEQFF. The chain links TRBV2 to TRBJ2-1, with TRBD2 identical over 9 bases. This CDR3 comprises 13 residues. Looked up from germline, CDR1 is SNHLY and CDR2 is FYNNEI. After removal of 7 bases from V and 9 bases from J, the junction contained 7 bases not matched to a gene.

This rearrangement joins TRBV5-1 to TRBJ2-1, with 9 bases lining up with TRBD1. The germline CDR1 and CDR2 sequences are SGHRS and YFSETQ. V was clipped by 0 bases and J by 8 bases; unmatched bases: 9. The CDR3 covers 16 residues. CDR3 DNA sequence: TGCGCCAGCAGCTTGGGTGTACAGGGGGCCGTCGATGAGCAGTTCTTC. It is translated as CASSLGVQGAVDEQFF.

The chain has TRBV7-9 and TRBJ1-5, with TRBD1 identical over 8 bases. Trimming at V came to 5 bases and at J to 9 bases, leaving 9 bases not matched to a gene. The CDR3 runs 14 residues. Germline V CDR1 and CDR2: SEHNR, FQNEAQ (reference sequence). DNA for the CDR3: TGTGCCAGCAGCGTCGGACAGGGTCTAGGGCCCCAGCATTTT. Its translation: CASSVGQGLGPQHF.

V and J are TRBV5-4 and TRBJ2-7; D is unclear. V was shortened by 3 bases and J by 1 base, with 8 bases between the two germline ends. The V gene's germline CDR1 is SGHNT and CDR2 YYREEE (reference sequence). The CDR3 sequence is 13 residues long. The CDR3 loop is CASSSSPSYEQYF. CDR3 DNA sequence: TGTGCCAGCAGCTCCTCCCCGTCCTACGAGCAGTACTTC.

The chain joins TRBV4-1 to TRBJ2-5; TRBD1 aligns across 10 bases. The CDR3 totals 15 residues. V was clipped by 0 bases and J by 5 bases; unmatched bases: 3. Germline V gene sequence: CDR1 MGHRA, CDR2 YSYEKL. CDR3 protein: CASSQEGGQGETQYF. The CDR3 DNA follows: TGCGCCAGCAGCCAAGAGGGGGGACAGGGGGAGACCCAGTACTTC.

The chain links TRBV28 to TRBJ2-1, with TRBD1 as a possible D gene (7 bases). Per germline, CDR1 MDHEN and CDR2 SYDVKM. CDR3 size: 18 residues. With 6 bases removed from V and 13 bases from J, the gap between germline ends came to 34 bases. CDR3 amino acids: CASSMTGFDFGLLNKQFF. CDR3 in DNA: TGTGCCAGCAGCATGACAGGGTTTGATTTCGGACTACTCAACAAACAGTTCTTC.

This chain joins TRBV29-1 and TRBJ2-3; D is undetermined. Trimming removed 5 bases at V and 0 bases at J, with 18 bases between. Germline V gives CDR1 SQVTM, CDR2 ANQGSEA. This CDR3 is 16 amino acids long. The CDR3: CSVMGASDASTDTQYF. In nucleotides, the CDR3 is TGCAGCGTTATGGGCGCCTCAGATGCTAGCACAGATACGCAGTATTTT.

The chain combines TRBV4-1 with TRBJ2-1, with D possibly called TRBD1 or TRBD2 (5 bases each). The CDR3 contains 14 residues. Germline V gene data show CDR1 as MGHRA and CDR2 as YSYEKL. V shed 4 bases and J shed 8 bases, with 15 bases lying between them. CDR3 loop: CASSPIPLGDEQFF. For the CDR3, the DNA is TGCGCCAGCAGCCCAATTCCCCTGGGGGATGAGCAGTTCTTC.

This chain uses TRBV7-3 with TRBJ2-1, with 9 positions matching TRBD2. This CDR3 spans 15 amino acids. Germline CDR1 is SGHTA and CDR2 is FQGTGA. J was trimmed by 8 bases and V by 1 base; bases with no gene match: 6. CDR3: CASSLKGSGSHEQFF. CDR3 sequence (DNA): TGTGCCAGCAGCTTAAAGGGTAGCGGGAGCCATGAGCAGTTCTTC.

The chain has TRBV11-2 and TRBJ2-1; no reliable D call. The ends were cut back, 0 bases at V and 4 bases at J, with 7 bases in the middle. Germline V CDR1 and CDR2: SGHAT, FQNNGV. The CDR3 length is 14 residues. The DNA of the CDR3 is TGTGCCAGCAGCTTAGACGCAGCGTACAATGAGCAGTTCTTC. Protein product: CASSLDAAYNEQFF. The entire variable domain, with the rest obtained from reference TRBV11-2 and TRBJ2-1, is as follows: EAGVAQSPRYKIIEKRQSVAFWCNPISGHATLYWYQQILGQGPKLLIQFQNNGVVDDSQLPKDRFSAERLKGVDSTLKIQPAKLEDSAVYLCASSLDAAYNEQFFGPGTRLTVL.

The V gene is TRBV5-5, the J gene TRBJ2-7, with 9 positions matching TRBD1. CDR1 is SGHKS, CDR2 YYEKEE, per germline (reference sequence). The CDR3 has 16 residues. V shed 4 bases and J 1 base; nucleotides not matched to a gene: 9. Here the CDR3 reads CASSGGTGILSYEQYF. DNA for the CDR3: TGTGCCAGCAGCGGGGGGACAGGGATCCTATCCTACGAGCAGTACTTC.

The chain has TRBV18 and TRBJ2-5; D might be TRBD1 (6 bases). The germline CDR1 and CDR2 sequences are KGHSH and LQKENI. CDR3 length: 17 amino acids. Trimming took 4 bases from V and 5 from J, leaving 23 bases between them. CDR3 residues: CASSLNQLSQGQETQYF. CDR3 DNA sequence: TGTGCCAGCTCACTAAATCAACTGTCCCAGGGGCAGGAGACCCAGTACTTC.

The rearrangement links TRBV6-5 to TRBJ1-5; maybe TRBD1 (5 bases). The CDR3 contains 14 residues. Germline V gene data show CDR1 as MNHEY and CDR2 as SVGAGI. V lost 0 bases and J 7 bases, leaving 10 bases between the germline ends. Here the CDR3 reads CASSYSRGTQPQHF. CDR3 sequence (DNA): TGTGCCAGCAGTTACTCTCGGGGCACCCAGCCCCAGCATTTT.

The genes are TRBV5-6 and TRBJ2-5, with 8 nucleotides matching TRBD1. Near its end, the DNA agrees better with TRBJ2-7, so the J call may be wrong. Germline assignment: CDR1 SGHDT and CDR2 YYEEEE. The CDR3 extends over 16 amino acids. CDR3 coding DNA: TGTGCCAGCAGCTTACTGACAGGGGAGCGGAGGTACGAGCAGTACTTC. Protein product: CASSLLTGERRYEQYF.

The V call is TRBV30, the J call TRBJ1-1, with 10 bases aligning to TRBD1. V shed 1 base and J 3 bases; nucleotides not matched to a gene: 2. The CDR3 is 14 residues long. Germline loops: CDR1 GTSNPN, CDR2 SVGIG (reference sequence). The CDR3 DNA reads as TGTGCCTGGAGTGGAGGGACAGGGGACACTGAAGCTTTCTTT. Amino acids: CAWSGGTGDTEAFF.

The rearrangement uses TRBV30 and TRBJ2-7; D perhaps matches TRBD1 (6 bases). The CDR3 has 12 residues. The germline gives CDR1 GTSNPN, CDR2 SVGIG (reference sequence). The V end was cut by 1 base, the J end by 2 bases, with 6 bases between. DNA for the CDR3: TGTGCCTGGAGTGGACAGGCCTACGAGCAGTACTTC. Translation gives CAWSGQAYEQYF.

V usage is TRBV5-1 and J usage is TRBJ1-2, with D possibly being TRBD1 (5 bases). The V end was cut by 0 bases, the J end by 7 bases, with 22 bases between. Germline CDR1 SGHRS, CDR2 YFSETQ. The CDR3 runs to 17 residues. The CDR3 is CASSLASYVNRWTGYTF. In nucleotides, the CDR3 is TGCGCCAGCAGCTTGGCCTCTTATGTAAACAGGTGGACTGGCTACACCTTC.

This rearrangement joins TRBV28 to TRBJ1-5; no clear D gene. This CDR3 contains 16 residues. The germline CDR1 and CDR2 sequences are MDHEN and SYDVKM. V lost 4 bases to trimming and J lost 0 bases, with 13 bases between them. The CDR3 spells CASSSPASDSNQPQHF. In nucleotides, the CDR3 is TGTGCCAGCAGTTCTCCAGCCTCCGATAGCAATCAGCCCCAGCATTTT.

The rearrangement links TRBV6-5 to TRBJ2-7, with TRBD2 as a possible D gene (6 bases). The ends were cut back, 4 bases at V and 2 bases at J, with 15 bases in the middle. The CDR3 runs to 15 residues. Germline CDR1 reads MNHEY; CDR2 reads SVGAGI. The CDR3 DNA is TGTGCCAGCAGTTCCTTTGAAGCGGGTGCCTACGAGCAGTACTTC. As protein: CASSSFEAGAYEQYF.